A selection of T cell receptor beta chains follows, all from one sample in a study of PD-L1 blockade in urothelial cancer. Data came from immunoSEQ multiplex PCR; TCRdb stores just in-frame clones and leaves some out. Of approximately 65,000 clones in the sample, roughly nine tenths were seen once. Sequencing used PBMCs, obtained around atezolizumab (anti-PD-L1) treatment. These receptors were collected from a man in his sixties with urothelial cancer. Both conserved end residues are part of each CDR3. Each record gives: clone size, D gene, J gene, V gene, CDR3 protein, CDR3 DNA. The D gene is left open where the match is weak. The size field is filled for only some rows; it gives once, few, many or a size class.

NA | TRBD2 | TRBJ2-1 | TRBV6-1 | CASSDPGGAHNEQFF | TGTGCCAGCAGTGATCCCGGGGGGGCCCACAATGAGCAGTTCTTC
NA | NA | TRBJ1-2 | TRBV6-1 | CASSESPGASYGYTF | TGTGCCAGCAGTGAAAGCCCAGGGGCAAGTTATGGCTACACCTTC
NA | NA | TRBJ2-7 | TRBV6-1 | CASSGTASYEQYF | TGTGCCAGCAGTGGGACAGCTTCCTACGAGCAGTACTTC
once | NA | TRBJ2-3 | TRBV6-1 | CASSLTGSTDTQYF | TGTGCCAGCAGCCTGACTGGGAGCACAGATACGCAGTATTTT
NA | NA | TRBJ1-5 | TRBV9 | CASSASDQPQHF | TGTGCCAGCAGCGCCTCAGATCAGCCCCAGCATTTT
NA | TRBD1 | TRBJ1-4 | TRBV7-6 | CASSLAGGVSNEKLFF | TGTGCCAGCAGCTTGGCAGGGGGCGTATCTAATGAAAAACTGTTTTTT
NA | TRBD2 | TRBJ2-7 | TRBV2 | CASSGTSIRGYF | TGTGCCAGCAGCGGGACTAGCATTAGGGGGTACTTC
NA | TRBD2 | TRBJ2-6 | TRBV5-1 | CASSLGLAGAGANVLTF | TGCGCCAGCAGCTTGGGACTAGCGGGAGCTGGGGCCAACGTCCTGACTTTC
once | TRBD2 | TRBJ2-7 | TRBV6-5 | CASSYSSLAGPYEQYF | TGTGCCAGCAGTTACTCCTCGCTAGCGGGCCCCTACGAGCAGTACTTC
NA | TRBD1 | TRBJ2-3 | TRBV7-9 | CASSPLRRTGGADTQYF | TGTGCCAGCAGCCCACTACGTCGGACAGGGGGCGCAGATACGCAGTATTTT
few | NA | TRBJ2-2 | TRBV5-1 | CASSQNPQGTDTGELFF | TGCGCCAGCAGCCAGAACCCACAGGGAACGGACACCGGGGAGCTGTTTTTT
NA | TRBD1 | TRBJ2-2 | TRBV7-3 | CASSSIRGNTGELFF | TGTGCCAGCAGCAGCATCAGGGGGAATACCGGGGAGCTGTTTTTT
once | NA | TRBJ2-3 | TRBV9 | CASSVGLITSTDTQYF | TGTGCCAGCAGCGTAGGGCTGATAACCAGCACAGATACGCAGTATTTT
NA | NA | TRBJ2-2 | TRBV28 | CASYMARSNTGELFF | TGTGCCAGCTATATGGCAAGATCGAACACCGGGGAGCTGTTTTTT
NA | TRBD1 | TRBJ2-3 | TRBV5-1 | CASSRTGGGDTQYF | TGCGCCAGCAGCCGAACAGGGGGAGGAGATACGCAGTATTTT
NA | TRBD1 | TRBJ2-3 | TRBV28 | CASSQPGQNTDTQYF | TGTGCCAGCAGTCAACCGGGACAGAACACAGATACGCAGTATTTT
NA | TRBD2 | TRBJ2-1 | TRBV27 | CASTPPFSGRANEQFF | TGTGCCAGCACCCCGCCTTTTAGCGGGAGGGCGAATGAGCAGTTCTTC
NA | NA | TRBJ2-3 | TRBV5-4 | CASSFRQSTDTQYF | TGTGCCAGCAGCTTTAGACAAAGCACAGATACGCAGTATTTT
few | TRBD1 | TRBJ1-1 | TRBV5-1 | CASSSTGMPWDEAFF | TGCGCCAGCAGCTCGACAGGGATGCCGTGGGACGAAGCTTTCTTT
NA | TRBD2 | TRBJ2-5 | TRBV4-3 | CASSQDRGVRETQYF | TGCGCCAGCAGCCAAGATCGGGGGGTTCGGGAGACCCAGTACTTC
once | TRBD1 | TRBJ1-3 | TRBV18 | CASHPGQLSSGNTIYF | TGTGCCAGCCACCCGGGACAGTTGAGCTCTGGAAACACCATATATTTT
NA | TRBD2 | TRBJ2-3 | TRBV5-1 | CASSSGGSGGATDTQYF | TGCGCCAGCAGCAGTGGGGGGAGCGGGGGGGCCACAGATACGCAGTATTTT
NA | NA | TRBJ2-1 | TRBV7-8 | CASILGAEQFF | TGTGCCAGTATTCTGGGAGCTGAGCAGTTCTTC
once | NA | TRBJ2-7 | TRBV19 | CASSMGRLYEQYF | TGTGCCAGTAGTATGGGGAGACTCTACGAGCAGTACTTC
NA | TRBD1 | TRBJ2-1 | TRBV7-9 | CAGNLPGGHEQFF | TGTGCCGGCAACCTTCCAGGGGGCCATGAGCAGTTCTTC
NA | NA | TRBJ2-2 | TRBV6-4 | CASRLDSLTGELFF | TGTGCCAGCAGATTGGACAGTCTGACCGGGGAGCTGTTTTTT
NA | NA | TRBJ1-2 | TRBV7-2 | CASSLQQIHYGYTF | TGTGCCAGCAGCTTACAACAGATCCACTATGGCTACACCTTC
NA | NA | TRBJ2-1 | TRBV5-1 | CASSPEQFF | TGCGCCAGCAGCCCGGAGCAGTTCTTC
once | NA | TRBJ1-4 | TRBV15 | CATSRGSGTPNEKLFF | TGTGCCACCAGCAGGGGATCCGGGACACCTAATGAAAAACTGTTTTTT
NA | TRBD1 | TRBJ2-3 | TRBV29-1 | CSGLRRQGVRTDTQYF | TGCAGCGGCCTAAGGAGACAGGGGGTAAGAACAGATACGCAGTATTTT
NA | NA | TRBJ1-3 | TRBV25-1 | CASSGGTGHSGNTIYF | TGTGCCAGCAGTGGCGGTACAGGCCACTCTGGAAACACCATATATTTT